A selection of T cell receptor beta chains follows, all from one sample in a study of shared clonotypes between healthy human individuals. Assay: immunoSEQ multiplex PCR; the TCRdb copy retains only in-frame clones and omits some. This table holds nearly 2 million clones, over 85% found once. The sequenced sample consisted of naive CD8+ T cells sorted from blood. The receptors stem from a man aged 18 to 35 in good health. Each CDR3 is given with its conserved first and last residue. The D gene is left open where the match is weak. Not every row has a clone size; where given, it reads once, few, many or a size class.

TRBJ2-7 | NA | TRBD2 | TRBV4-1 | TGCGCCAGCAGCCAAGAGGCTAGCGGGACGTACGAGCAGTACTTC | CASSQEASGTYEQYF
TRBJ2-2 | NA | NA | TRBV27 | TGTGCCAGCAGTTGGACCCCCACCCCCGGGGAGCTGTTTTTT | CASSWTPTPGELFF
TRBJ1-1 | once | TRBD1 | TRBV5-5 | TGTGCCAGCAGCTTCTTGACAGGGATGAACACTGAAGCTTTCTTT | CASSFLTGMNTEAFF
TRBJ2-7 | NA | NA | TRBV5-1 | TGCGCCAGCAGTTCCAGGGCGGGCTACGAGCAGTACTTC | CASSSRAGYEQYF
TRBJ2-7 | NA | NA | TRBV7-9 | TGTGCCAGCAGCTTAAGTTTGGCAGAAGAGTACTTC | CASSLSLAEEYF
TRBJ1-6 | NA | NA | TRBV28 | TGTGCCAGCAGTCCTCGGGACGGCTCACCCCTCCACTTT | CASSPRDGSPLHF
TRBJ1-1 | NA | TRBD1 | TRBV28 | TGTGCCAGCAGTTATACAGGGGGCGACATGAACACTGAAGCTTTCTTT | CASSYTGGDMNTEAFF
TRBJ2-3 | NA | TRBD2 | TRBV7-8 | TGTGCCAGCAGCCCCCGACTAGCGGGGGGGCCAGGGGATACGCAGTATTTT | CASSPRLAGGPGDTQYF
TRBJ2-3 | NA | TRBD2 | TRBV5-1 | TGCGCCAGCAGCTATAGCGGGGGGACAGATACGCAGTATTTT | CASSYSGGTDTQYF
TRBJ2-7 | NA | NA | TRBV6-1 | TGTGCCAGCAGTGTGGCTCCCAACGAGCAGTACTTC | CASSVAPNEQYF
TRBJ2-7 | NA | NA | TRBV7-9 | TGTGCCAGCAGCCCCTCGGGACTTTACGAGCAGTACTTC | CASSPSGLYEQYF
TRBJ1-1 | NA | NA | TRBV4-2 | TGTGCCAGCAGCCAAGAAGGGTTGAACACTGAAGCTTTCTTT | CASSQEGLNTEAFF
TRBJ1-6 | once | NA | TRBV15 | TGTGCCACCAGCAGCCCCAGCGATTCGCTCTATAATTCACCCCTCCACTTT | CATSSPSDSLYNSPLHF
TRBJ1-1 | NA | NA | TRBV27 | TGTGCCAGCAGTTTTCCCGGGGCTGAAGCTTTCTTT | CASSFPGAEAFF
TRBJ2-5 | once | NA | TRBV13 | TGTGCCAGCAGCTCCTCGATAGAGGAGGAGACCCAGTACTTC | CASSSSIEEETQYF
TRBJ2-1 | NA | NA | TRBV4-3 | TGCGCCAGCAGCCAAGGGAGGGAACCCTCCTACAATGAGCAGTTCTTC | CASSQGREPSYNEQFF
TRBJ1-6 | once | NA | TRBV6-5 | TGTGCCAGCAGTTACTCGATGGTGGGGCGTTCACCCCTCCACTTT | CASSYSMVGRSPLHF
TRBJ2-1 | once | TRBD1 | TRBV29-1 | TGCAGCGTTGAAGGGGGACAGGGGGCGTATGATGAGCAGTTCTTC | CSVEGGQGAYDEQFF
TRBJ2-1 | NA | TRBD2 | TRBV4-3 | TGCGCCAGCAGCCAAGGGCTAGCGGGCTCCTACAATGAGCAGTTCTTC | CASSQGLAGSYNEQFF
TRBJ2-2 | NA | TRBD2 | TRBV2 | TGTGCCAGCAGTGAAGACGATGGACTAGCGGAGAACACCGGGGAGCTGTTTTTT | CASSEDDGLAENTGELFF
TRBJ2-5 | once | NA | TRBV7-8 | TGTGCCAGCAGATGGACTTCCCCAGAGACCCAGTACTTC | CASRWTSPETQYF
TRBJ1-5 | NA | NA | TRBV6-1 | TGTGCCAGCAGTCCCCGACAGGCGACTAATCAGCCCCAGCATTTT | CASSPRQATNQPQHF
TRBJ2-2 | NA | TRBD1 | TRBV4-1 | TGCGCCAGCAGCCAAGGGGGGACAGGGGAGACCGGGGAGCTGTTTTTT | CASSQGGTGETGELFF
TRBJ2-7 | NA | TRBD2 | TRBV10-3 | TGTGCCATCAGTGAGCGGCGACTAGCACCCTACGAGCAGTACTTC | CAISERRLAPYEQYF
TRBJ1-2 | once | TRBD1 | TRBV7-6 | TGTGCCAGCAGCTTAACCCCAGAGGACAGGGCACATGGCTACACCTTC | CASSLTPEDRAHGYTF
TRBJ2-7 | NA | NA | TRBV29-1 | TGCAGCGTTGAAGATTCGGGCCCGTTCCCCTACGAGCAGTACTTC | CSVEDSGPFPYEQYF
TRBJ2-5 | NA | TRBD2 | TRBV4-1 | TGCGCCAGCAGCCCACGCCATCTAGCGGGATTAGGAGAGACCCAGTACTTC | CASSPRHLAGLGETQYF
TRBJ1-1 | NA | NA | TRBV7-9 | TGTGCCAGCAGCTTAATGGCTGAAGCTTTCTTT | CASSLMAEAFF
TRBJ2-7 | NA | TRBD1 | TRBV6-1 | TGTGCCAGCAGTGACGAGGGACAGAACGAGCAGTACTTC | CASSDEGQNEQYF
TRBJ2-5 | NA | TRBD2 | TRBV27 | TGTGCCAGCAGTTTATCGGCTAGCGGGATTGAGACCCAGTACTTC | CASSLSASGIETQYF
TRBJ1-5 | once | NA | TRBV6-1 | TGTGCCAGCAGTGAAGGAGAAGTAGGTTTCAGCAATCAGCCCCAGCATTTT | CASSEGEVGFSNQPQHF
TRBJ2-7 | NA | NA | TRBV10-3 | TGTGCCATCAGCCTCGCTAAAAGCTCCTACGAGCAGTACTTC | CAISLAKSSYEQYF